This TCR beta chain originates from a study of beta chain features in type 1 diabetes. Study findings and constraints: Patients showed naive, central memory and Treg TCRB repertoires that appeared more similar than those of healthy donors.

Concerning this clone: The antigen remains unidentified.

Trimming removed 6 bases from V and 3 bases from J; junction bases left unmatched: 6. This CDR3 contains 14 residues. In germline, CDR1 is MDHEN, CDR2 SYDVKM. The authors reverse transcribed all of the isolated RNA, so sequencing captured expressed TCRB transcripts. The assay was immunoSEQ multiplex PCR, and TCRdb's table has in-frame clones only and misses some. This table has more than 130,000 clones, less than 8.5% appearing once. This receptor was obtained from a woman in her twenties or thirties in good health. The chain joins TRBV28 to TRBJ2-7, with 9 positions matching TRBD2. The sequencing sample was made of central memory CD4+ T cells from blood. The CDR3 sequence: CASRVTSGLYEQYF. For the CDR3, the DNA is TGTGCCAGCAGAGTGACTAGCGGCCTCTACGAGCAGTACTTC.